This TCR beta chain was captured in a study of blood T cells in healthy people across ages. Study-wide results and caveats: Leaving the PBMCs unsorted stopped any conclusive comparison of naive versus antigen-experienced cells. The study lacked donor CMV status, which possibly confounded expanded clonotype changes.

The CDR3 runs to 15 residues. V gave up 0 bases and J gave up 5 bases, with 14 bases separating them. Germline CDR1 reads SGHVS; CDR2 reads FQNEAQ. A second PCR of roughly 7 to 11 cycles used a sample-barcoded 5' primer and a J-beta primer mix. Each CDR3 protein gets one entry after TCRdb re-called the 5' RACE reads with MiXCR. In the table there are approximately 800,000 distinct CDR3 sequences, roughly 25% of which are singletons. With regard to this clonotype: The antigen remains undetermined.

The same sample was also used in a study of T cells of mothers and their children.

The source material was blood. The J gene is TRBJ2-7, the V gene TRBV7-8; possible D gene TRBD2, 5 bases. The sequence derives from a boy younger than 18 in good health. DNA of the CDR3: TGTGCCAGCAGCTTAGCAGTCGGGGTGTTACACGAGCAGTACTTC. This translates into CASSLAVGVLHEQYF.